This record concerns one T cell receptor (beta chain) sequence. Its antigen is currently not known. One base away there is no much larger clone; base qualities are not given. This specimen belongs to a study of blood T cells in healthy people across ages (dated by TCRdb to between 2014 and 2017). In the study overall: Template switching captured roughly one uniquely barcoded TCR beta cDNA molecule per two T cells in model experiments. To track age-related changes in TCR beta repertoire diversity, the study relied on deep sequencing normalized with unique cDNA molecular identifiers. Donors were grouped into four age groups: young (average approximately 15 years), middle-aged (under 40), aged (62) and long-lived (approximately 78). Donors of different ages were randomly distributed across sequencing lanes to avoid experimental bias. For two donors (one aged 18 to 29 and one aged 80 or older), the study analyzed two additional independent replicas of 1 million unique cDNA reads from the same blood draw. Broad study findings and their caveats: Because profiling used bulk unsorted PBMCs, naive and antigen-experienced compartments could not be compared conclusively. Total diversity estimates from one million sequenced T cells were considered lower bounds and underestimates. Observed TCR beta diversity correlated strongly with the percentage of naive T cells measured by flow cytometry. Compared with the aged group, the long-lived group had more naive CD4+ T cells, fewer expanded clones and increased TCR diversity, suggesting age selection. As age increased, observed TCR beta diversity per million T cells dropped in a roughly linear way, and a significant reduction was already evident by age 40. Because the CMV infection status of the donors was unknown, age-related changes in expanded clonotypes may potentially have been confounded.

CDR1 and CDR2 were assigned from the germline V gene as MNHEY and SVGAGI. The cysteine opens and the phenylalanine closes a CDR3 of 15 amino acids. The entry retains the CDR3 DNA only, 45 bases that are in frame from base 1. V is pruned by 5 bases and J by 10 bases, leaving 13 bases of the junction without a gene match. The library was made by 5' RACE. Sequencing relied on an Illumina HiSeq 2500. A second PCR of about 6 to 11 cycles was performed with a sample-barcoded 5' primer and a J-beta primer mix. Each TCR beta cDNA molecule received a unique molecular identifier from a template-switch 5' adaptor carrying 12 random nucleotides. Each sample yielded at least 2.5 million CDR3-containing paired-end reads. First-strand cDNA synthesis was performed from all RNA using the Mint cDNA synthesis kit, with priming by a TRBC-specific oligonucleotide. Following uracil-DNA glycosylase treatment, all cDNA underwent a first 18-cycle PCR with the universal primers M1SS and BC2_uni_R. On the authors' methods: For normalization, 1 million high-quality reads, each with a distinct molecular identifier, were randomly selected from each sample. Reads sharing molecular identifiers were discarded rather than binned into consensus sequences. MiTCR, run with a Q25 quality threshold and the strictest error-elimination algorithm, handled CDR3 identification, clonotype clustering and error correction. A nonparametric unseen species model with Euler transformation was used to estimate a lower bound on total TCR beta diversity. Starting from the raw public reads, TCRdb applied fastp trimming at Q25, assembled clones with MiXCR and retained in-frame beta chains. Each entry is one CDR3 protein sequence, shown with its most common DNA and genes. TCRdb's processing, not the study's, gives the V and J calls here. The sample contains 1.5 million to 2 million distinct CDR3 sequences, about 49% of them found a single time. The ten largest account for approximately 2.1% of the sample.

The roughly 39 donors, aged 6 to 90 years, were systemically healthy Caucasian individuals from Russia. Around 9.8 milliliters of peripheral blood were collected from each donor into EDTA-treated Vacutainer tubes. Ficoll-Paque density-gradient centrifugation was used to isolate PBMCs, with at least 7 million obtained per sample. Trizol reagent was used to extract total RNA from the PBMCs, yielding at least 5 micrograms per sample. For every donor, flow cytometry on a PBMC aliquot measured the percentage of naive CD45RAhigh/CD27high T cells. The receptor was derived from a woman between 40 and 50 years old in good health. Sequencing was done on a sample of blood. The V and J segments used are TRBV6-5 and TRBJ1-4; 7 bases in the junction line up with TRBD1. The bases read TGTGCCAGCAGTCCCATGACAGGGTTAATTGGAAAACTGTTTTTT. Its product reads: CASSPMTGLIGKLFF.